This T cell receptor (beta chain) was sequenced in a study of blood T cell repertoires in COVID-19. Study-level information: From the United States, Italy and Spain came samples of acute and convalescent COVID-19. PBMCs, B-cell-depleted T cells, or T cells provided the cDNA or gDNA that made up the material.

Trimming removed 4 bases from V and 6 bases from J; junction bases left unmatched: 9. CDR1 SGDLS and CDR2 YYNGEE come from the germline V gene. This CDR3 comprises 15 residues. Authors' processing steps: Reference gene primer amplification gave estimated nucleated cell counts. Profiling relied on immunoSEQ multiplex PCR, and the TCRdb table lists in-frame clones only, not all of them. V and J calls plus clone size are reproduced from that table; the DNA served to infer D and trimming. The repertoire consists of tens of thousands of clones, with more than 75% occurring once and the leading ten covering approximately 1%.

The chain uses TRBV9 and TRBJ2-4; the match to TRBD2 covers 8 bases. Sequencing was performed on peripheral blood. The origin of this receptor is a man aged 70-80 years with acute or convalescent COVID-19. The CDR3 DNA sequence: TGTGCCAGCAGCATCTCGGGGGGGCGCGCAAACATTCAGTACTTC. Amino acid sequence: CASSISGGRANIQYF.